Presented here are 20 T cell receptor beta chains from one specimen sequenced in a study of response to subunit inactivated influenza vaccine. TCRdb processed the RT-PCR reads anew with MiXCR; each CDR3 protein has one entry. The table lists 500,000 to 550,000 distinct CDR3 sequences, approximately 24% of them singletons, with 2.5% to 3.5% in the top ten. These data also featured in a second study, about T cells expressing NK-cell markers. That paper notes: For TCR beta, cDNA was produced by 5'RACE template switching with UMIs.

Here the sequenced sample was CD4+ T cells sorted from PBMCs, taken about 12 days after vaccination. All receptors derive from a man in his fifties or sixties who received an inactivated influenza vaccine.

Of note for this clonotype: An end of the junction does not agree with germline; a read error may underlie this. The rearrangement uses TRBV5-1 and TRBJ2-1; TRBD1 aligns across 7 bases. Germline V CDR1 and CDR2: SGHRS, YFSETQ. This CDR3 region has 14 residues. The CDR3 sequence is CASSLGQEYNEQFF. DNA for the CDR3: TGTGCCAGCAGCTTAGGACAGGAGTACAATGAGCAGTTCTTC.

This clonotype was counted ten times or more. CDR3 sequence (DNA): TGCAGTGCTCCCGGGACAGGGTTATATGGCTACACCTTC. Protein product: CSAPGTGLYGYTF. The chain combines TRBV20-1 with TRBJ1-2; 9 bases align to TRBD1. V dropped 5 bases and J dropped 5; count of bases not matched to a gene: 6. This CDR3 has 13 amino acids. Germline V CDR1 and CDR2: DFQATT, SNEGSKA (reference sequence).

CDR3 nucleotide sequence: TGTGCCAGCAGCCAGCACAGGGGTAACAATGAGCAGTTCTTC. It codes for CASSQHRGNNEQFF. The chain couples TRBV3-1 to TRBJ2-1; 7 bases are a match to TRBD1. Germline V gene sequence: CDR1 LGHDT, CDR2 YNNKEL (reference sequence). With 3 bases clipped from V and 5 bases from J, the junction kept 4 bases outside the gene matches. The CDR3 loop spans 14 amino acids.

The chain has TRBV6-1 and TRBJ1-1; no reliable D call. The germline gives CDR1 MNHNS, CDR2 SASEGT. This CDR3 comprises 16 residues. The V and J ends lost 6 bases and 1 base respectively, with 18 bases between them. This CDR3 reads CASSPPPERKNTEAFF. For the CDR3, the DNA is TGTGCCAGCAGCCCCCCTCCGGAACGGAAGAACACTGAAGCTTTCTTT.

The chain recombines TRBV5-1 with TRBJ2-1; possibly TRBD2 for D (6 bases). Trimming stripped 4 bases from V and 4 bases from J, with 15 bases between. The CDR3 contains 15 residues. Germline V CDR1 and CDR2: SGHRS, YFSETQ. The CDR3 DNA is TGCGCCAGCAGCCCGGACTACGGCCCGTACAATGAGCAGTTCTTC. This translates into CASSPDYGPYNEQFF.

The gene calls are TRBV5-1 and TRBJ1-6; 7 nucleotides match TRBD1. Germline V lookup: CDR1 SGHRS, CDR2 YFSETQ. CDR3 length equals 16 residues. V was pared by 0 bases and J by 6 bases, with 6 bases of the junction left unmatched. CDR3 coding DNA: TGCGCCAGCAGCTTGGCGGCCGGGACAGCTAATTCACCCCTCCACTTT. Translated: CASSLAAGTANSPLHF.

This chain joins TRBV10-2 and TRBJ2-5, with TRBD2 matching over 10 bases. Losses at the gene ends were 5 bases for V and 2 bases for J; bases not matched to a gene: 17. Germline CDR1 WSHSY, CDR2 SAAADI. This CDR3 comprises 19 residues. CDR3 bases: TGCGCCAGCAGTTTCCGCCGACCCGGACTAGCGGCACAACAAGAGACCCAGTACTTC. Translated, it gives CASSFRRPGLAAQQETQYF.

J is TRBJ2-3 and V is TRBV7-2; 7 nucleotides line up with TRBD2. V gave up 6 bases and J gave up 3 bases; unmatched junction bases: 3. Germline V gene sequence: CDR1 SGHTA, CDR2 FQGNSA. The CDR3 contains 13 residues. The CDR3 region is CASRGAGTDTQYF. The CDR3 DNA reads TGTGCCAGCAGGGGAGCGGGGACAGATACGCAGTATTTT. Variable domain in full (rest from reference TRBV7-2 and TRBJ2-3): GAGVSQSPSNKVTEKGKDVELRCDPISGHTALYWYRQSLGQGLEFLIYFQGNSAPDKSGLPSDRFSAERTGGSVSTLTIQRTQQEDSAVYLCASRGAGTDTQYFGPGTRLTVL.

This clonotype came up many times. V is TRBV5-1 and J is TRBJ2-2; 9 nucleotides align to TRBD1. The CDR3 loop spans 16 amino acids. The germline V gene has CDR1 SGHRS and CDR2 YFSETQ. V gave up 0 bases and J gave up 4 bases; unmatched junction bases: 4. CDR3 sequence (DNA): TGCGCCAGCAGCTTGGACGGGACAGGGAGCACCGGGGAGCTGTTTTTT. This gives the protein CASSLDGTGSTGELFF.

V usage is TRBV5-1 and J usage is TRBJ2-2; D unresolved. V was trimmed by 6 bases and J by 3 bases, leaving 9 bases between them. This CDR3 has 13 residues. CDR1 and CDR2 (germline): SGHRS, YFSETQ. The CDR3 DNA is TGCGCCAGCATGGGCAGAGACACCGGGGAGCTGTTTTTT. Translation: CASMGRDTGELFF.

This clonotype was observed a handful of times. The chain has TRBV2 and TRBJ2-3; 7 nucleotides agree with TRBD2. This CDR3 comprises 14 residues. Germline-derived CDR1 and CDR2 are SNHLY and FYNNEI. Losses at the gene ends were 7 bases for V and 5 bases for J; bases not matched to a gene: 9. CDR3 region: CASKGTKRLDTQYF. The CDR3 DNA follows: TGTGCCAGCAAAGGGACTAAGCGGTTAGATACGCAGTATTTT.

The V gene is TRBV20-1, the J gene TRBJ2-1, with TRBD2 as a possible D gene (7 bases). V was cut by 5 bases and J by 7 bases, with 15 bases left in between. CDR3 size: 13 residues. Germline V gene lookup returns CDR1 DFQATT and CDR2 SNEGSKA (reference sequence). This CDR3 reads CSALRGAMNEQFF. DNA of the CDR3: TGCAGTGCTCTCCGGGGGGCCATGAATGAGCAGTTCTTC.

The chain uses TRBV15 and TRBJ1-4; D remains unclear. This CDR3 region has 15 residues. The ends were cut back, 0 bases at V and 2 bases at J, with 7 bases in the middle. Germline CDR1 is LNHNV and CDR2 is YYDKDF (reference sequence). In DNA form, the CDR3 reads TGTGCCACCAGCAGAGACGCAAGGACTAATGAAAAACTGTTTTTT. It codes for CATSRDARTNEKLFF.

This clonotype was detected a few times. The chain recombines TRBV5-1 with TRBJ2-7, with 8 positions matching TRBD1. The CDR3 is made up of 16 amino acids. After removal of 4 bases from V and 2 bases from J, the junction contained 11 bases not matched to a gene. Germline V gene data show CDR1 as SGHRS and CDR2 as YFSETQ. This CDR3 is CASSPSQGTGTYEQYF. Here the CDR3 DNA reads TGCGCCAGCAGCCCCTCCCAGGGGACAGGCACCTACGAGCAGTACTTC.

This clonotype was observed a handful of times. This chain links TRBV10-3 with TRBJ2-5, with D unresolved. Germline V gene data show CDR1 as ENHRY and CDR2 as SYGVKD. The CDR3 covers 13 residues. Trimming left V 0 bases short and J 5 bases short, with 7 bases between. The CDR3 DNA reads TGTGCCATCAGTGAGTCGTTGGGGGAGACCCAGTACTTC. It specifies CAISESLGETQYF.

This clonotype was counted a few times. The chain joins TRBV11-2 to TRBJ2-3, with TRBD2 matching 7 bases. Germline CDR1 SGHAT, CDR2 FQNNGV. This CDR3 is 14 amino acids long. V gave up 1 base and J gave up 8 bases; unmatched junction bases: 6. CDR3 sequence: CASSLGLASATQYF. CDR3 sequence (DNA): TGTGCCAGCAGCTTAGGACTAGCAAGTGCTACGCAGTATTTT.

A few counts support this clonotype. This sequence joins TRBV5-1 and TRBJ2-3; 7 bases align to TRBD2. Germline loops: CDR1 SGHRS, CDR2 YFSETQ. Germline trimming cut 1 base from V and 0 bases from J; bases unmatched to any gene: 8. This CDR3 contains 17 residues. The CDR3 sequence is CASSLTLAGASTDTQYF. CDR3 nucleotides: TGCGCCAGCAGCTTGACTTTGGCGGGAGCGAGCACAGATACGCAGTATTTT. Variable domain in full (rest from reference TRBV5-1 and TRBJ2-3): KAGVTQTPRYLIKTRGQQVTLSCSPISGHRSVSWYQQTPGQGLQFLFEYFSETQRNKGNFPGRFSGRQFSNSRSEMNVSTLELGDSALYLCASSLTLAGASTDTQYFGPGTRLTVL.

This clonotype was detected a few times. The chain joins TRBV29-1 to TRBJ2-1; a weak D match, TRBD2 (6 bases). V was shortened by 5 bases and J by 0 bases, with 11 bases between the two germline ends. This CDR3 has 14 residues. Germline CDR1 reads SQVTM; CDR2 reads ANQGSEA. The CDR3 nucleotides are TGCAGCGTTAATAGCGGCAGCTCCTACAATGAGCAGTTCTTC. Its translation: CSVNSGSSYNEQFF.

This sequence joins TRBV2 and TRBJ1-1, with unresolved D. With 6 bases removed from V and 5 bases from J, the gap between germline ends came to 10 bases. The CDR3 loop spans 12 amino acids. Germline V lookup: CDR1 SNHLY, CDR2 FYNNEI. In DNA form, the CDR3 reads TGTGCCAGCAGCGCAGTGAGGACTGAAGCTTTCTTT. Translated, it gives CASSAVRTEAFF.

This clonotype was detected only a few times. The rearrangement uses TRBV27 and TRBJ1-2; D perhaps matches TRBD1 (6 bases). This CDR3 contains 14 residues. CDR1 and CDR2 (germline): MNHEY, SMNVEV (reference sequence). V lost 8 bases to trimming and J lost 4 bases, with 17 bases between them. Here the CDR3 DNA reads TGTGCCAGCGGCTCAAGCGGGACACCCTATGGCTACACCTTC. Translation gives CASGSSGTPYGYTF.